Listed below are T cell receptor beta chains from one sample, sequenced in a study of shared clonotypes between healthy human individuals. Clones were sequenced by immunoSEQ multiplex PCR, and TCRdb holds only the in-frame ones, with some missing. The data contain 2 million to 2.5 million clones, 90% to 97% of them singletons. Sequenced: naive CD4+ T cells sorted from blood. These TCRs come from a man younger than 35 in good health. Both conserved end residues are part of each CDR3.

V: TRBV5-1; J: TRBJ1-3; CDR3: CASSLTGRGGNTIYF
V: TRBV7-2; J: TRBJ1-4; CDR3: CASSARGEWGEKLFF
V: TRBV10-3; J: TRBJ2-7; CDR3: CAISPSRSGTAYEQYF
V: TRBV9; J: TRBJ2-5; CDR3: CASSRGHTQETQYF
V: TRBV29-1; J: TRBJ2-5; CDR3: CSVEVFRLAGSQETQYF
V: TRBV11-2; J: TRBJ2-7; CDR3: CASSPGRQGMQYF
V: TRBV6-1; J: TRBJ2-6; CDR3: CASSGRLSGANVLTF
V: TRBV9; J: TRBJ2-1; CDR3: CASSAGTSGVLTEQFF
V: TRBV2; J: TRBJ2-7; CDR3: CASTQGRGATYEQYF
V: TRBV6-1; J: TRBJ1-3; CDR3: CASSGDSFSGNTIYF
V: TRBV5-4; J: TRBJ1-3; CDR3: CASSLQGKAGNTIYF
V: TRBV13; J: TRBJ2-2; CDR3: CASSGPSGASGELFF
V: TRBV2; J: TRBJ2-7; CDR3: CASRVTSGSHEQYF
V: TRBV28; J: TRBJ1-1; CDR3: CASFEGAGTEAFF
V: TRBV2; J: TRBJ1-2; CDR3: CASTPDGTDYGYTF
V: TRBV15; J: TRBJ2-7; CDR3: CATSVRSGTGRDEQYF
V: TRBV2; J: TRBJ2-1; CDR3: CASSEAGGQYNEQFF
V: TRBV5-4; J: TRBJ2-4; CDR3: CASSTGLAGQNIQYF
V: TRBV7-2; J: TRBJ1-5; CDR3: CASRRGAYDQPQHF
V: TRBV11-2; J: TRBJ1-1; CDR3: CASRLGLNTEAFF
V: TRBV6-6; J: TRBJ1-5; CDR3: CASKQGGKPAQHF
V: TRBV6-5; J: TRBJ2-7; CDR3: CASSYQGLGEQYF
V: TRBV25-1; J: TRBJ2-7; CDR3: CASSEAGSTYEQYF
V: TRBV5-4; J: TRBJ1-4; CDR3: CASSLYDRDEKLFF
V: TRBV28; J: TRBJ1-6; CDR3: CASSYGSPLHF
V: TRBV7-2; J: TRBJ1-5; CDR3: CASGFSSNQPQHF
V: TRBV11-2; J: TRBJ2-7; CDR3: CASSQGLAGVYEQYF
V: TRBV2; J: TRBJ2-7; CDR3: CASSPTSGRAFSYEQYF
V: TRBV30; J: TRBJ1-4; CDR3: CAWRLGPRVIF
V: TRBV5-4; J: TRBJ1-1; CDR3: CASSLDAGADTEAFF
V: TRBV19; J: TRBJ2-2; CDR3: CASRPSGLAGLNTGELFF
V: TRBV5-6; J: TRBJ2-4; CDR3: CASSLSRSAGRNIQYF
V: TRBV6-1; J: TRBJ2-4; CDR3: CASSEKTILAGVDIQYF
V: TRBV6-4; J: TRBJ2-7; CDR3: CASSDSKNVTVCYEQYF
V: TRBV7-2; J: TRBJ2-3; CDR3: CASDSGSTDTQYF
V: TRBV6-1; J: TRBJ1-1; CDR3: CASSEVWGVNTEAFF
V: TRBV18; J: TRBJ2-7; CDR3: CASSPPMGQGNYEQYF
V: TRBV4-1; J: TRBJ1-3; CDR3: CASSQRGPGNTIYF
V: TRBV29-1; J: TRBJ1-1; CDR3: CSVKGGGLNTEAFF
V: TRBV15; J: TRBJ2-7; CDR3: CATSRDARSYEQYF
V: TRBV6-5; J: TRBJ2-3; CDR3: CASSLDTTDTQYF
V: TRBV9; J: TRBJ1-2; CDR3: CASSVDGVLYGFAF
V: TRBV19; J: TRBJ2-7; CDR3: CASSIVADTYEQYF
V: TRBV12-5; J: TRBJ1-3; CDR3: CASATWSGQLADTIYF